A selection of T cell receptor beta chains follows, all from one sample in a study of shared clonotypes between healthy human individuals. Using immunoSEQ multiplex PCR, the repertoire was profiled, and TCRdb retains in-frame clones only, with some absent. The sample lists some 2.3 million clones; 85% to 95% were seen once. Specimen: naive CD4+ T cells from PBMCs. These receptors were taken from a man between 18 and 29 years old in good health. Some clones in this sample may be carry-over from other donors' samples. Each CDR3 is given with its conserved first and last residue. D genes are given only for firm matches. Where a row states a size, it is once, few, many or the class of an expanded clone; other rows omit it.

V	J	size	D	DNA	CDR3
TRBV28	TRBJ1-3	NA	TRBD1	TGTGCCAGCAGTTCCGCCTCGGACAGGGCACTTGGAAACACCATATATTTT	CASSSASDRALGNTIYF
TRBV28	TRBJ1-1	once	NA	TGTGCCAGCAGTCCGGCGGGCCTTAGGAACACTGAAGCTTTCTTT	CASSPAGLRNTEAFF
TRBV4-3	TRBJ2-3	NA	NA	TGCGCCAGCAGCCAAGGGTCGGGGGCAGGGTCTAGCACAGATACGCAGTATTTT	CASSQGSGAGSSTDTQYF
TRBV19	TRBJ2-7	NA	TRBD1	TGTGCCAGTAGTACCCGGGACAGGGGATCCTACGAGCAGTACTTC	CASSTRDRGSYEQYF
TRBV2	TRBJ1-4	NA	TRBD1	TGTGCCAGCAGGATCCAGGGGGCAGCAACTAATGAAAAACTGTTTTTT	CASRIQGAATNEKLFF
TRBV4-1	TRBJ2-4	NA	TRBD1	TGCGCCAGCAGCACCCGGGACAGGGGGCGTTCATCTACGGCCAAAAACATTCAGTACTTC	CASSTRDRGRSSTAKNIQYF
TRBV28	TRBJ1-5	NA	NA	TGTGCCAGCGTGCGGGGGGCTGGCAATCAGCCCCAGCATTTT	CASVRGAGNQPQHF
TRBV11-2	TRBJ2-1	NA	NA	TGTGCCAGCACCCTCGAGAGGATCTACAATGAGCAGTTCTTC	CASTLERIYNEQFF
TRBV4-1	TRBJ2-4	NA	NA	TGCGCCAGCAGCCAAGATAGGAGGAATTCGGCCAAAAACATTCAGTACTTC	CASSQDRRNSAKNIQYF
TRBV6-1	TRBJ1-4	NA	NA	TGTGCCAGCAGCGCCTCGGTAAATGAAAAACTGTTTTTT	CASSASVNEKLFF
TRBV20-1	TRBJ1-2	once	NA	TGCAGTGCTAGAGCGGTCTATGGCTACACCTTC	CSARAVYGYTF
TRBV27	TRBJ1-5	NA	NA	TGTGCCAGCAGTTTAGGGTGGATCAATCAGCCCCAGCATTTT	CASSLGWINQPQHF
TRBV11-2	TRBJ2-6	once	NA	TGTGCCAGCAGCCGACGGGACTTCCGCTCTGGGGCCAACGTCCTGACTTTC	CASSRRDFRSGANVLTF
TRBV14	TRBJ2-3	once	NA	TGTGCCAGCAGCCCAAGGACGGGGAGCACAGATACGCAGTATTTT	CASSPRTGSTDTQYF
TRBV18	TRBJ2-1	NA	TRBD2	TGTGCCAGCTCACCACAACTAGCGGGGGGCAATGAGCAGTTCTTC	CASSPQLAGGNEQFF
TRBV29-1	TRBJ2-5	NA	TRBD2	TGCAGCGTATCGGGAGGCGGGCAAGAGACCCAGTACTTC	CSVSGGGQETQYF
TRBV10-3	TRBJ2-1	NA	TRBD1	TGTGCCATCAGAGGGACAGGGGGAGGCAATGAGCAGTTCTTC	CAIRGTGGGNEQFF
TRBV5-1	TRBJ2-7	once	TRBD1	TGCGCCAGCAGCTTGATACGGAGGTCCGGGACAGGGCCCTACGAGCAGTACTTC	CASSLIRRSGTGPYEQYF
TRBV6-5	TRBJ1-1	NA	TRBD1	TGTGCCAGCAGTTACGACAGGGGTACTGAAGCTTTCTTT	CASSYDRGTEAFF
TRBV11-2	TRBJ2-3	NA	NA	TGTGCCAGCAGTAAATTAGCCCCTGCCAGCACAGATACGCAGTATTTT	CASSKLAPASTDTQYF
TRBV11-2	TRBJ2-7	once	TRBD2	TGTGCCAGCAGACTAGCGGGAGATCGCTCTGGAGAGCAGTACTTC	CASRLAGDRSGEQYF
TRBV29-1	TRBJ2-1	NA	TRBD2	TGCAGCGCCAAACCATGGGGACTAGCGGGGTACAATGAGCAGTTCTTC	CSAKPWGLAGYNEQFF
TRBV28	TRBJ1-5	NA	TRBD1	TGTGCCAGCAGTTTATTACGACAGGGGGGCAATCAGCCCCAGCATTTT	CASSLLRQGGNQPQHF
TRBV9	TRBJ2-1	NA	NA	TGTGCCAGCAGCGTAGAACCCAGGGTTGTGCAGTTCTTC	CASSVEPRVVQFF
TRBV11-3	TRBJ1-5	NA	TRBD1	TGTGCCAGCAGCCCTTACAGGGGCCGAAATCAGCCCCAGCATTTT	CASSPYRGRNQPQHF
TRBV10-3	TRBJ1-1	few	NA	TGTGCCATCAGTGAGTCAGGCAGGGAAGCTTTCTTT	CAISESGREAFF
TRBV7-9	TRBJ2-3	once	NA	TGTGCCAGCAGCAAATGGGACACCCGCACAGATACGCAGTATTTT	CASSKWDTRTDTQYF
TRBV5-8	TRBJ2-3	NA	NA	TGTGCCAGCAGCTTCCCCGGGGCGACAGATACGCAGTATTTT	CASSFPGATDTQYF
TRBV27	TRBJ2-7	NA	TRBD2	TGTGCCAGCAGTTTCGGGCTAGCGGGTTCCTACGAGCAGTACTTC	CASSFGLAGSYEQYF
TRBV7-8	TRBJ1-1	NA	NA	TGTGCCAGCAGCCGGGGTCGCGCGGCCTATAACACTGAAGCTTTCTTT	CASSRGRAAYNTEAFF
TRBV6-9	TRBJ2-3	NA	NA	TGTGCTCCTGAGTGCTACAACAGCACAGATACGCAGTATTTT	CAPECYNSTDTQYF
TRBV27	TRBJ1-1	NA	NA	TGTGCCAGCAGTTGGGGACGGTCTCCTGGCACTGAAGCTTTCTTT	CASSWGRSPGTEAFF